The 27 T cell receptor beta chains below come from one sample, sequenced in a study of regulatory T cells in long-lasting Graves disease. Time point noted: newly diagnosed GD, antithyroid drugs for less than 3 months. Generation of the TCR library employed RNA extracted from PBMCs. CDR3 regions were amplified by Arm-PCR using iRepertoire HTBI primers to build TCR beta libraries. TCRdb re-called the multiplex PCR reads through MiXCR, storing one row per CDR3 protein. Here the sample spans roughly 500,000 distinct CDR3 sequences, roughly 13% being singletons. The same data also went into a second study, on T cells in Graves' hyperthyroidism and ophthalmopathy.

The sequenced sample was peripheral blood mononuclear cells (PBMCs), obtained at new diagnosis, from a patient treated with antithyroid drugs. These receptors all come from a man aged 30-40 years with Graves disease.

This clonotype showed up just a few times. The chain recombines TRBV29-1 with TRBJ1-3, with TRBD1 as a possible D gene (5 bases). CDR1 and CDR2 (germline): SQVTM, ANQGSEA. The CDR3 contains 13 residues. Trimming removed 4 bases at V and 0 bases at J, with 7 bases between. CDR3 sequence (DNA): TGCAGCGTTGCGACAGCCTCTGGAAACACCATATATTTT. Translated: CSVATASGNTIYF.

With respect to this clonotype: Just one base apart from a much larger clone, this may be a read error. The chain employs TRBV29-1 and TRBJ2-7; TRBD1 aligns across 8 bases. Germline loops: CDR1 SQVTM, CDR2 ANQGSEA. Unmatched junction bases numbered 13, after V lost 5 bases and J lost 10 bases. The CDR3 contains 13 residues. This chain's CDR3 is CSVTRGRGLQQYF. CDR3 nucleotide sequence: TGCAGCGTTACGAGAGGCAGGGGGCTACAACAGTACTTC.

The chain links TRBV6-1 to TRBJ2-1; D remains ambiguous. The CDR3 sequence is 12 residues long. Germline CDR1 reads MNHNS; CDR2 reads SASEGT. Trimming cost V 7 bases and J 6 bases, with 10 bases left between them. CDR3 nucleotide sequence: TGTGCCAGCACCCAGACCCCCAATGAGCAGTTCTTC. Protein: CASTQTPNEQFF.

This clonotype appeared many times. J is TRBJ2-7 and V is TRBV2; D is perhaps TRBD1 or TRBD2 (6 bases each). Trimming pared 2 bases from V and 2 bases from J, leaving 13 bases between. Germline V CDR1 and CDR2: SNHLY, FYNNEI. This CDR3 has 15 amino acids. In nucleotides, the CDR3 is TGTGCCAGCAGTGAATCCCCGGGGGCAACCTACGAGCAGTACTTC. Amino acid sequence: CASSESPGATYEQYF.

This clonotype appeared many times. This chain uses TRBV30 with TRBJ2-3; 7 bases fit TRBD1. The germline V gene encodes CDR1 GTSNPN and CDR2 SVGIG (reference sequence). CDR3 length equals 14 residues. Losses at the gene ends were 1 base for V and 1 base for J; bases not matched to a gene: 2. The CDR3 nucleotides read TGTGCCTGGAGTGCCGGACAGGGCACAGATACGCAGTATTTT. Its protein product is CAWSAGQGTDTQYF.

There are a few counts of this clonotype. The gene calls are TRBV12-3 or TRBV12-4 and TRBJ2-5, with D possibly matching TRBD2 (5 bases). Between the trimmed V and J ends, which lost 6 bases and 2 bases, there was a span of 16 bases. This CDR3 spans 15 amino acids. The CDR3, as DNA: TGTGCCAGCAGCCCTCCAGGACGGACTCAAGAGACCCAGTACTTC. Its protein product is CASSPPGRTQETQYF.

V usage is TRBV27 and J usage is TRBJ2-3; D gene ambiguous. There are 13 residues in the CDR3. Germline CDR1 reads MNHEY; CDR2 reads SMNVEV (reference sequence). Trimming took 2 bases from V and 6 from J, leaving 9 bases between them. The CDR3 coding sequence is TGTGCCAGCAGTTTAAGGAACCGCGATACGCAGTATTTT. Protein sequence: CASSLRNRDTQYF.

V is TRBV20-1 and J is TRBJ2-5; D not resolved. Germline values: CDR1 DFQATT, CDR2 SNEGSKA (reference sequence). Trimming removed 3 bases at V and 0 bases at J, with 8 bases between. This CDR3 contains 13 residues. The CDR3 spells CSASRRYQETQYF. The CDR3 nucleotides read TGCAGTGCTAGCCGGCGGTACCAAGAGACCCAGTACTTC.

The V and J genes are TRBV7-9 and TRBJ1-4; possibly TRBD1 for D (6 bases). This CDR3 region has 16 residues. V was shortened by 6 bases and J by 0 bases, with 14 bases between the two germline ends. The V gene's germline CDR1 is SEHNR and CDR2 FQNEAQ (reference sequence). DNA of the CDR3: TGTGCCAGCAGGAAAGGGGGTAGGGCAACTAATGAAAAACTGTTTTTT. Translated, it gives CASRKGGRATNEKLFF.

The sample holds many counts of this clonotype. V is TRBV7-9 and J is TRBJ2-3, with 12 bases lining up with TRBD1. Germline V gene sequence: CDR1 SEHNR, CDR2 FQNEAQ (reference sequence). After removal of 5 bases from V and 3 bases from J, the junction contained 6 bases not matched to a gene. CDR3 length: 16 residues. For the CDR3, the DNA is TGTGCCAGCAGCATACTGGGACAGGGGGCAACAGATACGCAGTATTTT. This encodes CASSILGQGATDTQYF.

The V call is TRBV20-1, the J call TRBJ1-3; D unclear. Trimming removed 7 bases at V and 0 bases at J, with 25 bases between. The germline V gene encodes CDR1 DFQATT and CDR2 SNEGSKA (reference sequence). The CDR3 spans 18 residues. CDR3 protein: CSVDTPGRTSGSGNTIYF. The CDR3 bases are TGCAGTGTTGACACGCCCGGGAGAACCTCGGGCTCTGGAAACACCATATATTTT.

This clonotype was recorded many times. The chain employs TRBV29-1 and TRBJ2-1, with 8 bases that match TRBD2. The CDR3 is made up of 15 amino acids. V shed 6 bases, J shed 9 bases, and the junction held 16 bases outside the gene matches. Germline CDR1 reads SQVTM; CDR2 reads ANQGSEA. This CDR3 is CSVETGLGAVGEQFF. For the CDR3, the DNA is TGCAGCGTAGAAACGGGACTAGGGGCCGTAGGTGAGCAGTTCTTC.

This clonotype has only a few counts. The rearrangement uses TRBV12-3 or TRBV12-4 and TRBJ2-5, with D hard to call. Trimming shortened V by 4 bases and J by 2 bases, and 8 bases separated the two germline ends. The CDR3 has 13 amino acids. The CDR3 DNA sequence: TGTGCCAGCAGTTCAGGCAATCAAGAGACCCAGTACTTC. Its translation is CASSSGNQETQYF.

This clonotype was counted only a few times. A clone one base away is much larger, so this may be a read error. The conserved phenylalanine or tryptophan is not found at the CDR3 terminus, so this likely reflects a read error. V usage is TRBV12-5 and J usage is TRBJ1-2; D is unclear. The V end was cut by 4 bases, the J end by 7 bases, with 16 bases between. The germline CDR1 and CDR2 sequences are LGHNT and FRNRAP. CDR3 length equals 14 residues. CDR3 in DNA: TGTGCTAGTGGTTCGCAGGACGGTCGCCGTGGCTACACCCTC. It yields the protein CASGSQDGRRGYTL.

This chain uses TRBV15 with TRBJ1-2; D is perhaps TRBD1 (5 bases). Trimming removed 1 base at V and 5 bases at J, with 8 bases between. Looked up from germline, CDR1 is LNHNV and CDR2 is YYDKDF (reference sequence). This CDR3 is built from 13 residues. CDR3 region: CATSRGDSYGYTF. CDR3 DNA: TGTGCCACCAGCAGAGGAGACAGTTATGGCTACACCTTC.

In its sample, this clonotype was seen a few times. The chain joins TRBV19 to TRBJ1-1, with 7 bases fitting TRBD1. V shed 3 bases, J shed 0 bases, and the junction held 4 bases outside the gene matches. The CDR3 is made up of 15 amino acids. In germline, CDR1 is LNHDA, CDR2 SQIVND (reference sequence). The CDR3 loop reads CASSIDRVVNTEAFF. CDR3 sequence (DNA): TGTGCCAGTAGTATTGACAGGGTGGTGAACACTGAAGCTTTCTTT.

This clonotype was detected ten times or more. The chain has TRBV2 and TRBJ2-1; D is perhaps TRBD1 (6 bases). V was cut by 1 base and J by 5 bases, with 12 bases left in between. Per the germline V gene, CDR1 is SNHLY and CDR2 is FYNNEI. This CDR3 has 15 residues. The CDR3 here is CASSEEGGVDNEQFF. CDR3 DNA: TGTGCCAGCAGTGAAGAAGGGGGAGTCGACAATGAGCAGTTCTTC.

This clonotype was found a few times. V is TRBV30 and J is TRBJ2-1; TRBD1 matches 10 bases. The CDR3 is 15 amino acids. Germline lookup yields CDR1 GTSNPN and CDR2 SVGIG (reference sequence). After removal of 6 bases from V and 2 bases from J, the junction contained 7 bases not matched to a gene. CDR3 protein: CACSSGTGAYNEQFF. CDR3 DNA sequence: TGTGCCTGTAGCTCCGGGACAGGGGCCTACAATGAGCAGTTCTTC.

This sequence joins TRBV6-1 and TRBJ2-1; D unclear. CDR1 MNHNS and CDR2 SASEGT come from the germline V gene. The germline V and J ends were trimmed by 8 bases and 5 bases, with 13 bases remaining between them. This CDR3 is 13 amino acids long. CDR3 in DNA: TGTGCCAGCCTTGGTACCACCGACAATGAGCAGTTCTTC. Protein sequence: CASLGTTDNEQFF.

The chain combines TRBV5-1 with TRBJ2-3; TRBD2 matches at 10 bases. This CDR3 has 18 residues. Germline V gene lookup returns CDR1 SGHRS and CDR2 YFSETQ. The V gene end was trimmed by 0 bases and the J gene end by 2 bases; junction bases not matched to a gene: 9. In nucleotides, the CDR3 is TGCGCCAGCAGCTTGGGCTATTTCGGGACTAGCGACACAGATACGCAGTATTTT. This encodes CASSLGYFGTSDTDTQYF.

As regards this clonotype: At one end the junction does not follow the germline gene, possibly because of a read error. The DNA for the CDR3 is TGTGCCTGCTCACCTTCCCCTGACAGACTCCGTATGACTGAAGCTTTCTTT. Protein: CACSPSPDRLRMTEAFF. This rearrangement joins TRBV18 to TRBJ1-1; perhaps TRBD1 as D (5 bases). The CDR3 is 17 residues long. Germline values: CDR1 KGHSH, CDR2 LQKENI.

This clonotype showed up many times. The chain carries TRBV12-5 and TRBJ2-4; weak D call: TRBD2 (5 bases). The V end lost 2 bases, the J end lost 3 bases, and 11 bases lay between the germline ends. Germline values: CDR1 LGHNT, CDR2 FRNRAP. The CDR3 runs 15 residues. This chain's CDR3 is CASGLPGLGKNIQYF. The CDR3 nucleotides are TGTGCTAGTGGTTTGCCGGGATTAGGCAAAAACATTCAGTACTTC.

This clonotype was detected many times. Here the CDR3 reads CASSQLGQGNEQFF. CDR3 DNA: TGTGCCAGCAGCCAATTGGGACAGGGGAATGAGCAGTTCTTC. This chain joins TRBV3-1 and TRBJ2-1; the match to TRBD1 covers 10 bases. Germline V CDR1 and CDR2: LGHDT, YNNKEL (reference sequence). The length of the CDR3 is 14 residues. The J segment lost 7 bases and the V segment lost 2 bases, leaving 2 bases of the junction unmatched.

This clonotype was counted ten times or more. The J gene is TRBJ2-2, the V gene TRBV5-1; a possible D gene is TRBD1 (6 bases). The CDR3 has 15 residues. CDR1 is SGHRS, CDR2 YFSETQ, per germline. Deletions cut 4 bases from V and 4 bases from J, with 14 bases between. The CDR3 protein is CASSIADSSTGELFF. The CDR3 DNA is TGCGCCAGCAGCATCGCGGACAGCTCCACCGGGGAGCTGTTTTTT.

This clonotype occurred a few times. The CDR3 sequence is CASSLEGALDSPLHF. CDR3 sequence (DNA): TGTGCCAGCAGCTTAGAAGGGGCCCTGGATTCACCCCTCCACTTT. V usage is TRBV7-9 and J usage is TRBJ1-6; tentative D call: TRBD1 (5 bases). Looked up from germline, CDR1 is SEHNR and CDR2 is FQNEAQ (reference sequence). Trimming cost V 1 base and J 8 bases, with 12 bases left between them. This CDR3 region has 15 residues.

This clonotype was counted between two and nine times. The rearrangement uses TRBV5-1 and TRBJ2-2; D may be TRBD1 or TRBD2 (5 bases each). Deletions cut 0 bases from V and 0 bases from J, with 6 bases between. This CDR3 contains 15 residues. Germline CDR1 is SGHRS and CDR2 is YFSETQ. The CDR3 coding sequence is TGCGCCAGCAGCTTGGTGGGACCGAACACCGGGGAGCTGTTTTTT. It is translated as CASSLVGPNTGELFF.

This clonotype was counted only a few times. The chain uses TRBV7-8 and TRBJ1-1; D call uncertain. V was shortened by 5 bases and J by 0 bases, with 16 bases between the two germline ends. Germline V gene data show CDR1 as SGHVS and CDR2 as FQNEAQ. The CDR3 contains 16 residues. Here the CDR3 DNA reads TGTGCCAGCAGCCCCTCCGGAAACATTTTGAACACTGAAGCTTTCTTT. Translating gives CASSPSGNILNTEAFF.